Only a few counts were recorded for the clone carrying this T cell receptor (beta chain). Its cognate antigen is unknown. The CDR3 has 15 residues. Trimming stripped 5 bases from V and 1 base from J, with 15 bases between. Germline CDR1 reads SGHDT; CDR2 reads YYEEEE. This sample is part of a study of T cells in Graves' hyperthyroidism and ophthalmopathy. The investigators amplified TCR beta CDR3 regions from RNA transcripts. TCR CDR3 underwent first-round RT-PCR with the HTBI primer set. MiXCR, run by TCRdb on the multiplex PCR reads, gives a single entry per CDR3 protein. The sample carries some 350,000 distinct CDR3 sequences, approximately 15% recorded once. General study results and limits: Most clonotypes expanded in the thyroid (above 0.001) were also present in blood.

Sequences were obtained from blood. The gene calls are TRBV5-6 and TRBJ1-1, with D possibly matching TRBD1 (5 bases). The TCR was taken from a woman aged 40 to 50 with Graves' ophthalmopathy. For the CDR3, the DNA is TGTGCCAGCAGTCTGGGGCAGGTTTGGAACACTGAAGCTTTCTTT. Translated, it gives CASSLGQVWNTEAFF. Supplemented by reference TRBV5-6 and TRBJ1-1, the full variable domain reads DAGVTQSPTHLIKTRGQQVTLRCSPKSGHDTVSWYQQALGQGPQFIFQYYEEEERQRGNFPDRFSGHQFPNYSSELNVNALLLGDSALYLCASSLGQVWNTEAFFGQGTRLTVV.